Below, 9 T cell receptor beta chains from the same sample are listed, as sequenced in a study of cytomegalovirus exposure and HLA in healthy donors. The primer mix had 60 Vbeta and 13 Jbeta primers. Libraries were prepared by immunoSEQ multiplex PCR; TCRdb keeps only in-frame clonotypes and omits some of them. The sample consists of around 150,000 clones, under 70% of them appearing once. Sequences were obtained from PBMCs. The receptor source for this set is a woman aged 55-70 years in good health and CMV-seronegative.

The rearrangement joins TRBV19 to TRBJ2-7, with 7 bases that match TRBD2. Germline V lookup: CDR1 LNHDA, CDR2 SQIVND (reference sequence). J was trimmed by 0 bases and V by 1 base; bases with no gene match: 3. The CDR3 sequence is 15 residues long. CDR3: CASSIAGGISYEQYF. CDR3 nucleotides: TGTGCCAGTAGTATAGCGGGAGGAATCTCCTACGAGCAGTACTTC.

The sample holds a few counts of this clone. CDR3 sequence: CASRPLDRENTEAFF. The CDR3 nucleotides are TGTGCCAGCAGACCCCTCGACAGGGAGAACACTGAAGCTTTCTTT. The gene calls are TRBV6-6 and TRBJ1-1; TRBD1 aligns across 7 bases. Germline CDR1 MNHNY, CDR2 SVGAGI (reference sequence). The CDR3 runs 15 residues. The junction had 8 bases not matched to a gene; V was cut back by 6 bases and J by 1 base.

The V gene is TRBV7-8, the J gene TRBJ1-4; D call uncertain. With 7 bases removed from V and 7 bases from J, the gap between germline ends came to 16 bases. Looked up from germline, CDR1 is SGHVS and CDR2 is FQNEAQ. The CDR3 runs 14 residues. CDR3 sequence reads: CASKLTVNAEKLFF. DNA of the CDR3: TGTGCCAGCAAGCTTACCGTTAACGCTGAAAAACTGTTTTTT.

In its sample, this clone was seen a few times. V gene TRBV19 combines with J gene TRBJ2-5; 10 bases agree with TRBD1. The CDR3 runs to 18 residues. Looked up from germline, CDR1 is LNHDA and CDR2 is SQIVND (reference sequence). J lost 2 bases, V lost 9 bases, and 18 bases had no gene match. CDR3: CARHGDRGDGVNQETQYF. The CDR3 DNA sequence: TGTGCCAGGCATGGGGACAGGGGTGATGGGGTAAATCAAGAGACCCAGTACTTC.

The gene calls are TRBV28 and TRBJ1-1, with D possibly being TRBD1 (5 bases). V lost 1 base and J lost 2, with 8 bases in between. Germline V gene data show CDR1 as MDHEN and CDR2 as SYDVKM. The CDR3 runs 14 residues. The CDR3 sequence: CASSLYRSNTEAFF. In nucleotides, the CDR3 is TGTGCCAGCAGTTTATACAGGTCAAACACTGAAGCTTTCTTT.

In DNA form, the CDR3 reads TGTGCCAGCAGTCCCTTGACAGGGGGCTATGGCTACACCTTC. Translated: CASSPLTGGYGYTF. The chain uses TRBV28 and TRBJ1-2; 9 nucleotides line up with TRBD1. Trimming at V came to 5 bases and at J to 4 bases, leaving 5 bases not matched to a gene. CDR1 is MDHEN, CDR2 SYDVKM, per germline. The CDR3 totals 14 residues.

This clone was detected a few times. The chain carries TRBV7-3 and TRBJ1-2; possible D gene TRBD1, 6 bases. CDR1 is SGHTA, CDR2 FQGTGA, per germline. This CDR3 region has 16 residues. Trimming removed 1 base at V and 4 bases at J, with 16 bases between. This chain's CDR3 is CASSLNRGGGLYGYTF. CDR3 coding DNA: TGTGCCAGCAGCTTAAACCGGGGCGGGGGCCTCTATGGCTACACCTTC. The full variable domain, rest sourced from reference TRBV7-3 and TRBJ1-2, is GAGVSQTPSNKVTEKGKYVELRCDPISGHTALYWYRQSLGQGPEFLIYFQGTGAADDSGLPNDRFFAVRPEGSVSTLKIQRTERGDSAVYLCASSLNRGGGLYGYTFGSGTRLTVV.

This clone was recorded a few times. This sequence joins TRBV6-6 and TRBJ1-2; no firm D call. CDR1 is MNHNY, CDR2 SVGAGI, per germline (reference sequence). V was shortened by 6 bases and J by 6 bases, with 20 bases between the two germline ends. The CDR3 is 15 amino acids. Written as DNA, the CDR3 is TGTGCCAGCAGCTTCGACGGGAACCCACAAAATGGCTACACCTTC. This gives the protein CASSFDGNPQNGYTF.

This chain joins TRBV7-2 and TRBJ1-1; 9 bases fit TRBD1. CDR1 and CDR2 (germline): SGHTA, FQGNSA. The trim removed 5 bases at V and 6 bases at J, leaving 10 bases unmatched. The CDR3 covers 15 residues. The CDR3 DNA is TGTGCCAGCAGCCCAACAGGGGGCTTGGGCTCTGAAGCTTTCTTT. Translation: CASSPTGGLGSEAFF.